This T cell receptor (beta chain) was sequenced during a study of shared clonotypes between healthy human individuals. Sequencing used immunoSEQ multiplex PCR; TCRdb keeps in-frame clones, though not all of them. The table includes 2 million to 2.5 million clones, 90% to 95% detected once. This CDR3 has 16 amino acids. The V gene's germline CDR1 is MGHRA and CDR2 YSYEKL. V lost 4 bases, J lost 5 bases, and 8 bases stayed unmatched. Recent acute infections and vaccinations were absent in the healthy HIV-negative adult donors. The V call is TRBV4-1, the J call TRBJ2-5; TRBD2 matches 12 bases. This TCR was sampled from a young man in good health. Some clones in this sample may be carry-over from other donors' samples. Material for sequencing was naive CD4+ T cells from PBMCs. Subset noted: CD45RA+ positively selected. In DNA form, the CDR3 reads TGCGCCAGCAGCCGTAGACTAGCGGGAGTGGTGGAGACCCAGTACTTC. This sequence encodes CASSRRLAGVVETQYF.